The sequence of this T cell receptor beta chain was determined in a study of blood T cell repertoires in COVID-19. Study details: COVID-19 samples, acute and convalescent, were from the United States, Italy and Spain. The cDNA or gDNA used as material had been derived from T cells, B-cell-depleted T cells, or PBMCs.

CDR3 length: 17 amino acids. With V trimmed by 4 bases and J by 1 base, 9 bases remained unmatched. Looked up from germline, CDR1 is SGHKS and CDR2 is YYEKEE (reference sequence). Authors' methods: Amplification with reference gene primers provided the estimates of nucleated cell counts. Some clones are missing from TCRdb's copy, which holds only in-frame ones; the method was immunoSEQ multiplex PCR. V, J and clone size reflect that table, while D and trimming were determined from the DNA. The sample holds about 160,000 clones, 65% to 80% seen once. The sequencing input was peripheral blood. The receptor was isolated from a man between 60 and 70 years old with acute or convalescent COVID-19. V usage is TRBV5-5 and J usage is TRBJ2-1; TRBD1 matches 9 bases. The CDR3 reads CASSTGQGSISYNEQFF. Written as DNA, the CDR3 is TGTGCCAGCAGCACAGGACAGGGGAGTATTTCCTACAATGAGCAGTTCTTC.